This TCR beta chain derives from a study of T cell responses to AZD1222 COVID-19 vaccine. General study results and limits: Among spike-specific TCRs, nearly half reportedly target unmutated variant regions. It was only after the peak T cell response that any repertoires were sampled.

With regard to this clone: Its target is not known.

Looked up from germline, CDR1 is SNHLY and CDR2 is FYNNEI. V was pared by 4 bases and J by 7 bases, with 11 bases of the junction left unmatched. CDR3 size: 17 residues. The data were produced by immunoSEQ multiplex PCR, yet TCRdb's version contains in-frame clones alone and is incomplete. The sample has 150,000 to 200,000 clones, approximately 90% seen once. Sequencing used peripheral blood, obtained on day 0 of AZD1222 vaccination. The chain combines TRBV2 with TRBJ1-6; 9 bases are shared with TRBD1. This sequence originates from an adult in good health. Written as DNA, the CDR3 is TGTGCCAGCAGTGGAAACCTACAGGGGGCGCTGAATTCACCCCTCCACTTT. This translates into CASSGNLQGALNSPLHF.